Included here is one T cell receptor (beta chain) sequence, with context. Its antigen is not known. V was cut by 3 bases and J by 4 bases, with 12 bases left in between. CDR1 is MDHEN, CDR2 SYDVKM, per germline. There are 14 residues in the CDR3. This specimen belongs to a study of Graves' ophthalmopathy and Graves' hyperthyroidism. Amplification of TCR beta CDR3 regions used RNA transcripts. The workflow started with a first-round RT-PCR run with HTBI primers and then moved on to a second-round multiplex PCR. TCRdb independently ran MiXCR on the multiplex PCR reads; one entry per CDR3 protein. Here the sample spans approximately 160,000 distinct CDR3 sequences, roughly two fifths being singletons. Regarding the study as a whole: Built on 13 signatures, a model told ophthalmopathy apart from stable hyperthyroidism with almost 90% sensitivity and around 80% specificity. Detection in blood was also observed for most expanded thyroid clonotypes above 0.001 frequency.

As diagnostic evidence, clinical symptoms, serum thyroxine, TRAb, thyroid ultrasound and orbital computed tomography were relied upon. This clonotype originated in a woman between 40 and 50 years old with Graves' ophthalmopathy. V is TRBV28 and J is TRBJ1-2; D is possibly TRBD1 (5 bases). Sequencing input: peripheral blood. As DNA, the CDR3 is TGTGCCAGCAGTTTCGGCAGGGATCGCTATGGCTACACCTTC. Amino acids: CASSFGRDRYGYTF.